These 21 T cell receptor beta chains share one sample of origin, sequenced in a study of radiotherapy plus CTLA-4 blockade in lung cancer. Repertoires were generated with immunoSEQ multiplex PCR, while TCRdb's copy carries only in-frame clones and drops some. The table has around 80,000 clones, 70% to 85% seen once. The sample here was peripheral blood, taken from a patient treated with radiotherapy plus ipilimumab. These receptor sequences come from a human donor with non-small cell lung cancer whose response to radiotherapy plus ipilimumab could not be evaluated.

This chain joins TRBV5-1 and TRBJ2-2, with 8 positions matching TRBD1. The germline V gene has CDR1 SGHRS and CDR2 YFSETQ. V trimming: 7 bases; J trimming: 1 base; junction bases outside the gene matches: 6. This CDR3 is built from 15 residues. The CDR3 region is CASGSGTGNTGELFF. CDR3 nucleotides: TGCGCCAGCGGTTCCGGGACAGGGAACACCGGGGAGCTGTTTTTT. Combining the CDR3 with reference TRBV5-1 and TRBJ2-2 gives the whole variable domain KAGVTQTPRYLIKTRGQQVTLSCSPISGHRSVSWYQQTPGQGLQFLFEYFSETQRNKGNFPGRFSGRQFSNSRSEMNVSTLELGDSALYLCASGSGTGNTGELFFGEGSRLTVL.

The rearrangement links TRBV2 to TRBJ2-7, with a weak D call TRBD1 (6 bases). Per germline, CDR1 SNHLY and CDR2 FYNNEI. V was clipped by 4 bases and J by 1 base, with 14 bases between them. The CDR3 has 15 residues. In DNA form, the CDR3 reads TGTGCCAGCAGTGCCGGACAGTTGGTTTCCTACGAGCAGTACTTC. It codes for CASSAGQLVSYEQYF.

This clone was recorded a few times. The chain combines TRBV9 with TRBJ2-1, with TRBD2 matching over 9 bases. Unmatched junction bases numbered 8, after V lost 3 bases and J lost 7 bases. The germline V gene encodes CDR1 SGDLS and CDR2 YYNGEE. The CDR3 has 15 residues. The CDR3 region is CASSAGLAILNEQFF. The CDR3 nucleotides read TGTGCCAGCAGCGCGGGACTAGCTATACTTAATGAGCAGTTCTTC.

Of note for this clone: As the CDR3 is not closed by the conserved phenylalanine or tryptophan, this likely results from a read error. The rearrangement links TRBV30 to TRBJ1-6; D ambiguous. The germline V gene encodes CDR1 GTSNPN and CDR2 SVGIG (reference sequence). The CDR3 covers 15 residues. CDR3 sequence (DNA): TGTGCCCGCACTTCCGCGAGCTCCTATAATTCCCCCCTCCACTCT. Its protein product is CARTSASSYNSPLHS.

V and J are TRBV11-3 and TRBJ2-2; 9 nucleotides line up with TRBD1. J was trimmed by 13 bases and V by 5 bases; bases with no gene match: 11. The CDR3 has 14 residues. Germline-derived CDR1 and CDR2 are SGHNT and YENEEA. Written as DNA, the CDR3 is TGTGCCAGCAGCACCCAGGAGACAGGGGGTTGGCTGTTTTTT. Translation: CASSTQETGGWLFF. Full variable domain (rest looked up from reference TRBV11-3 and TRBJ2-2): EAGVVQSPRYKIIEKKQPVAFWCNPISGHNTLYWYLQNLGQGPELLIRYENEEAVDDSQLPKDRFSAERLKGVDSTLKIQPAELGDSAVYLCASSTQETGGWLFFGEGSRLTVL.

The V and J genes are TRBV30 and TRBJ1-1, with a possible D match to TRBD1 (5 bases). V was trimmed by 1 base and J by 2 bases, leaving 8 bases between them. The CDR3 is 13 residues long. The germline gives CDR1 GTSNPN, CDR2 SVGIG (reference sequence). The CDR3, as DNA: TGTGCCTGGAGTGCCACAGGCAACACTGAAGCTTTCTTT. It specifies CAWSATGNTEAFF.

V usage is TRBV6-1 and J usage is TRBJ1-5, with D possibly matching TRBD1 (6 bases). The CDR3 contains 13 residues. CDR1 is MNHNS, CDR2 SASEGT, per germline. V lost 5 bases to trimming and J lost 2 bases, with 7 bases between them. DNA for the CDR3: TGTGCCAGCAGTCGACAGGGCAATCAGCCCCAGCATTTT. Protein sequence: CASSRQGNQPQHF.

In this sample, this clone turned up a few times. The chain couples TRBV28 to TRBJ2-2, with D perhaps matching TRBD1 (6 bases). Trimming stripped 8 bases from V and 0 bases from J, with 13 bases between. The V gene's germline CDR1 is MDHEN and CDR2 SYDVKM. The CDR3 is 15 residues long. CDR3 sequence reads: CASSGTRTNTGELFF. The DNA for the CDR3 is TGTGCCAGCTCGGGGACACGGACGAACACCGGGGAGCTGTTTTTT.

This clone was counted once. The CDR3 bases are TGTGCCAGCAGTCTTACTCGCGCGCGTAACTATGGCTACACCTTC. Protein: CASSLTRARNYGYTF. The chain has TRBV6-5 and TRBJ1-2; the D is unclear. The V end was cut by 5 bases, the J end by 1 base, with 14 bases between. CDR1 is MNHEY, CDR2 SVGAGI, per germline. This CDR3 has 15 amino acids.

V is TRBV2 and J is TRBJ1-4; maybe TRBD1 (6 bases). The CDR3 totals 14 residues. The V end lost 6 bases, the J end lost 5 bases, and 13 bases lay between the germline ends. The germline CDR1 and CDR2 sequences are SNHLY and FYNNEI. Written as DNA, the CDR3 is TGTGCCAGCAGCGTAACAGGGTCCAATGAAAAACTGTTTTTT. It translates to CASSVTGSNEKLFF.

This clone was picked up one time. The V gene is TRBV11-3, the J gene TRBJ2-3; D possibly corresponds to TRBD1 (6 bases). The CDR3 runs to 14 residues. V shed 1 base and J shed 2 bases, with 7 bases lying between them. Germline V gene data show CDR1 as SGHNT and CDR2 as YENEEA. The CDR3 loop is CASSLGGHTDTQYF. The CDR3 DNA reads as TGTGCCAGCAGCTTAGGGGGGCACACAGATACGCAGTATTTT. The full variable domain, completed using reference TRBV11-3 and TRBJ2-3, is EAGVVQSPRYKIIEKKQPVAFWCNPISGHNTLYWYLQNLGQGPELLIRYENEEAVDDSQLPKDRFSAERLKGVDSTLKIQPAELGDSAVYLCASSLGGHTDTQYFGPGTRLTVL.

This clone was recorded a few times. This chain links TRBV19 with TRBJ1-1; D unresolved. Germline V gives CDR1 LNHDA, CDR2 SQIVND (reference sequence). The CDR3 is 12 residues long. V lost 7 bases and J lost 4, with 10 bases in between. CDR3 loop: CASTDFGTEAFF. CDR3 sequence (DNA): TGTGCCAGTACTGACTTCGGCACTGAAGCTTTCTTT.

The chain joins TRBV29-1 to TRBJ2-5; tentative D call: TRBD2 (7 bases). The V end was cut by 7 bases, the J end by 0 bases, with 15 bases between. This CDR3 region has 14 residues. Germline V gene lookup returns CDR1 SQVTM and CDR2 ANQGSEA. The CDR3 protein is CSALGGAHQETQYF. The CDR3 DNA follows: TGCAGCGCCCTAGGGGGGGCCCACCAAGAGACCCAGTACTTC.

This clone was seen just once. The rearrangement links TRBV27 to TRBJ2-7; 7 bases are shared with TRBD1. The germline V gene encodes CDR1 MNHEY and CDR2 SMNVEV (reference sequence). The junction had 10 bases not matched to a gene; V was cut back by 5 bases and J by 6 bases. The length of the CDR3 is 14 residues. The chain's CDR3 is CASSPGQEAGEQYF. CDR3 coding DNA: TGTGCCAGCAGTCCTGGACAGGAGGCGGGCGAGCAGTACTTC.

As concerns this clone: A read error may produce the germline difference seen at one junction end. The chain joins TRBV4-3 to TRBJ1-2; tentative D call: TRBD1 (5 bases). CDR3 length equals 14 residues. The germline CDR1 and CDR2 sequences are LGHNA and YSLEER. The CDR3 sequence: CASSQQPLDSIAIF. CDR3 nucleotide sequence: TGCGCCAGCAGCCAGCAGCCCCTCGACAGTATTGCGATCTTC.

This rearrangement joins TRBV7-9 to TRBJ1-6; tentative D call: TRBD1 (6 bases). The CDR3 has 14 residues. CDR1 is SEHNR and CDR2 is FQNEAQ in the germline V gene (reference sequence). V was cut by 4 bases and J by 12 bases, with 16 bases left in between. CDR3 nucleotide sequence: TGTGCCAGCAGCTACCGGGACACTCAATTACCCCTCCACTTT. Protein sequence: CASSYRDTQLPLHF.

The V and J genes are TRBV5-6 and TRBJ2-1; D possibly corresponds to TRBD1 (6 bases). This CDR3 contains 15 residues. The V and J ends lost 0 bases and 6 bases respectively, with 13 bases between them. Germline CDR1 SGHDT, CDR2 YYEEEE. The CDR3 DNA follows: TGTGCCAGCAGCTTGGCGTTACTAGGGGGCAATGAGCAGTTCTTC. Translated: CASSLALLGGNEQFF.

The chain carries TRBV28 and TRBJ1-2; D ambiguous. The CDR3 sequence is 15 residues long. Germline V lookup: CDR1 MDHEN, CDR2 SYDVKM. V lost 7 bases, J lost 8 bases, and 23 bases lay in between. DNA of the CDR3: TGTGCCAGCACGACCTCGAGGGATTCCGCGAGGGGCTACACCTTC. As protein: CASTTSRDSARGYTF.

The gene calls are TRBV29-1 and TRBJ2-2; possible D gene TRBD1, 5 bases. The CDR3 contains 15 residues. Per the germline V gene, CDR1 is SQVTM and CDR2 is ANQGSEA. V lost 0 bases to trimming and J lost 4 bases, with 12 bases between them. DNA of the CDR3: TGCAGCGTTGAAGAGGCCGGGCAGGGCACCGGGGAGCTGTTTTTT. It encodes CSVEEAGQGTGELFF.

This clone was seen only once. The chain couples TRBV5-1 to TRBJ2-7; 10 nucleotides align to TRBD2. Trimming cost V 5 bases and J 3 bases; bases outside gene matches: 8. The CDR3 has 15 amino acids. Germline CDR1 is SGHRS and CDR2 is YFSETQ. CDR3 protein: CASRFAASGSYEQYF. For the CDR3, the DNA is TGCGCCAGCAGGTTCGCGGCTAGCGGGAGCTACGAGCAGTACTTC.

The rearrangement uses TRBV7-3 and TRBJ2-1, with 12 bases lining up with TRBD2. V was clipped by 4 bases and J by 5 bases; unmatched bases: 15. The CDR3 runs to 19 residues. Germline-derived CDR1 and CDR2 are SGHTA and FQGTGA. The CDR3 coding sequence is TGTGCCAGCAGCTCCCAACCTCCCTGGACTAGCGGGATTAACAATGAGCAGTTCTTC. This gives the protein CASSSQPPWTSGINNEQFF.